The clone carrying this T cell receptor (beta chain) rates as medium-sized. Antigen specificity is unknown. This sample was included in a study of Graves' ophthalmopathy and Graves' hyperthyroidism. Findings of the study overall: From stable hyperthyroidism, ophthalmopathy was separated by a 13-signature model with 85% to 90% sensitivity and 75% to 82% specificity. Most expanded clonotypes from thyroid (those above 0.001 frequency) were also found in blood.

The CDR3 extends over 14 amino acids. Per the germline V gene, CDR1 is DFQATT and CDR2 is SNEGSKA (reference sequence). V dropped 0 bases and J dropped 2 bases, with 11 bases sitting between them. Among the exclusions were patients with other autoimmune diseases, uncontrolled infections, pregnancy or lactation. A diagnosis was made from clinical symptoms together with serum thyroxine, TRAb, thyroid ultrasound and orbital computed tomography. CDR3 regions of TCR beta were amplified from RNA transcripts. In the first round, RT-PCR was carried out with HTBI primers, and a multiplex PCR formed the second round. Using its own MiXCR run on the multiplex PCR reads, TCRdb lists one record per CDR3 protein. The repertoire holds about 24,000 distinct CDR3 sequences, nearly 50% seen once, with 6% to 8% in the top ten.

The TCR originated in an adult woman with stable Graves' hyperthyroidism. The chain couples TRBV20-1 to TRBJ2-7; tentative D call: TRBD1 (5 bases). The sequenced sample consisted of peripheral blood. In DNA, the CDR3 is TGCAGTGCTAGAGATGACAGAGGAACCTACGAGCAGTACTTC. Its translation is CSARDDRGTYEQYF.